The sequence of this TCR beta chain was determined in a study of breast tumors, draining lymph nodes, adjacent tissues. TCRdb redid the calling of the multiplex PCR reads with MiXCR, one entry per CDR3 protein. The sample yields fewer than 200,000 distinct CDR3 sequences, around a third seen once. The lymph nodes were axillary draining lymph nodes from breast cancer patients. This clonotype came up many times. The CDR3 runs 16 residues. V dropped 3 bases and J dropped 1; count of bases not matched to a gene: 4. The receptor was isolated from a female donor with breast cancer. Some clones in this sample may be carry-over from other donors' samples. Sequencing was done on a sample of axillary lymph node tissue. The V call is TRBV12-3 or TRBV12-4, the J call TRBJ2-5; TRBD2 aligns across 11 bases. CDR3 DNA sequence: TGTGCCAGCAGTTTCGGGACTAGCGGATCCCAAGAGACCCAGTACTTC. As protein: CASSFGTSGSQETQYF.